Below are 27 T cell receptor beta chains sequenced from a single sample in a study of cytomegalovirus exposure and HLA in healthy donors. The PCR employed 60 Vbeta primers together with 13 Jbeta primers. Sequencing used immunoSEQ multiplex PCR; TCRdb keeps in-frame clones, though not all of them. The repertoire has tens of thousands of clones, roughly 80% of them found once; the top ten carry roughly 3.5%. Sequencing used PBMCs. The receptors come from a man aged 30-40 years in good health and CMV-seronegative.

The chain has TRBV4-2 and TRBJ2-5; possible D gene TRBD2, 6 bases. CDR1 and CDR2 (germline): LGHNA, YNFKEQ. The CDR3 has 14 residues. Trimming left V 1 base short and J 0 bases short, with 6 bases between. CDR3 DNA: TGTGCCAGCAGCCAAGTAGCGGACCAAGAGACCCAGTACTTC. It specifies CASSQVADQETQYF.

The rearrangement links TRBV19 to TRBJ1-2, with D hard to call. The CDR3 length is 13 residues. Germline V gives CDR1 LNHDA, CDR2 SQIVND (reference sequence). Trimming took 3 bases from V and 4 from J, leaving 9 bases between them. CDR3 bases: TGTGCCAGTAGTATCGGCCAGGTCTATGGCTACACCTTC. It encodes CASSIGQVYGYTF.

This rearrangement joins TRBV7-9 to TRBJ2-7; 10 bases match TRBD2. This CDR3 contains 14 residues. Germline V gives CDR1 SEHNR, CDR2 FQNEAQ (reference sequence). With 3 bases clipped from V and 7 bases from J, the junction kept 6 bases outside the gene matches. The CDR3 DNA follows: TGTGCCAGCAGCTTCCTAGCGGGAGTAGGTGAGCAGTACTTC. Translation: CASSFLAGVGEQYF. Complete variable domain (other parts from reference TRBV7-9 and TRBJ2-7): DTGVSQNPRHKITKRGQNVTFRCDPISEHNRLYWYRQTLGQGPEFLTYFQNEAQLEKSRLLSDRFSAERPKGSFSTLEIQRTEQGDSAMYLCASSFLAGVGEQYFGPGTRLTVT.

The chain is built from TRBV6-1 and TRBJ2-6, with no clear D. Germline values: CDR1 MNHNS, CDR2 SASEGT. V was clipped by 0 bases and J by 4 bases, with 16 bases between them. CDR3 length: 18 residues. The chain's CDR3 is CASSEALPGRWGANVLTF. In DNA, the CDR3 is TGTGCCAGCAGTGAAGCGCTTCCAGGTCGGTGGGGGGCCAACGTCCTGACTTTC.

DNA of the CDR3: TGTGCCATCAGTGAGACTAGCGGGAGGGCCATAGATACGCAGTATTTT. It encodes CAISETSGRAIDTQYF. This chain uses TRBV10-3 with TRBJ2-3; TRBD2 matches 13 bases. V shed 2 bases and J 5 bases; nucleotides not matched to a gene: 4. The CDR3 sequence is 16 residues long. Looked up from germline, CDR1 is ENHRY and CDR2 is SYGVKD.

V and J are TRBV7-8 and TRBJ2-7; D not resolved. Per germline, CDR1 SGHVS and CDR2 FQNEAQ. This CDR3 region has 14 residues. Between the trimmed V and J ends, which lost 6 bases and 0 bases, there was a span of 12 bases. CDR3 loop: CASSPSESSYEQYF. CDR3 in DNA: TGTGCCAGCAGTCCTTCTGAGAGCTCCTACGAGCAGTACTTC.

J is TRBJ2-7 and V is TRBV7-2, with D perhaps matching TRBD2 (7 bases). Trimming pared 4 bases from V and 6 bases from J, leaving 16 bases between. CDR1 is SGHTA, CDR2 FQGNSA, per germline. This CDR3 region has 14 residues. The CDR3 DNA sequence: TGTGCCAGCAGCTCGGGGGGCCCCCCCCGCGAGCAGTACTTC. It translates to CASSSGGPPREQYF.

The chain recombines TRBV2 with TRBJ1-1; D not resolved. The germline V gene encodes CDR1 SNHLY and CDR2 FYNNEI. The CDR3 covers 13 residues. Trimming removed 6 bases from V and 4 bases from J, with 12 bases in between. CDR3 DNA: TGTGCCAGCAGCCAGTTAGCGGGCACTGAAGCTTTCTTT. This translates into CASSQLAGTEAFF.

The chain couples TRBV21-1 to TRBJ1-3. TRBV21-1 counts as a pseudogene. The CDR3 is 16 residues long. In DNA, the CDR3 is TGTGCCAGCAGCAACAAAATTGGAGGCTCTGGAAACACCATATATTTT. This gives the protein CASSNKIGGSGNTIYF.

The chain recombines TRBV7-2 with TRBJ2-5; 7 bases line up with TRBD1. The CDR3 is 15 residues long. Trimming at V came to 3 bases and at J to 5 bases, leaving 9 bases not matched to a gene. The germline CDR1 and CDR2 sequences are SGHTA and FQGNSA. CDR3 sequence: CASSLNRGSGETQYF. CDR3 in DNA: TGTGCCAGCAGCTTGAACAGGGGATCCGGGGAGACCCAGTACTTC.

The chain combines TRBV19 with TRBJ2-1; D possibly corresponds to TRBD2 (5 bases). Germline CDR1 reads LNHDA; CDR2 reads SQIVND (reference sequence). V lost 8 bases and J lost 0, with 11 bases in between. This CDR3 spans 14 amino acids. The CDR3 DNA reads TGTGCCAGTCGAGCGGAAAGCTCCTACAATGAGCAGTTCTTC. This encodes CASRAESSYNEQFF.

This chain connects TRBV18 to TRBJ1-3; no clear D gene. The germline V gene has CDR1 KGHSH and CDR2 LQKENI. This CDR3 has 13 amino acids. Trimming removed 3 bases from V and 0 bases from J, with 3 bases in between. As DNA, the CDR3 is TGTGCCAGCTCACCCTACTCTGGAAACACCATATATTTT. It encodes CASSPYSGNTIYF.

This clone appeared a single time. CDR3 protein: CASSLAGTGVTEAFF. In DNA, the CDR3 is TGTGCCAGCAGCTTAGCAGGGACAGGGGTCACTGAAGCTTTCTTT. The rearrangement uses TRBV7-2 and TRBJ1-1; 10 nucleotides match TRBD1. CDR1 and CDR2 (germline): SGHTA, FQGNSA. The CDR3 contains 15 residues. V gave up 0 bases and J gave up 4 bases; unmatched junction bases: 2.

By share of the sample, this clone is medium-sized. The chain carries TRBV6-5 and TRBJ2-3; 7 nucleotides agree with TRBD1. CDR1 and CDR2 (germline): MNHEY, SVGAGI. The CDR3 totals 13 residues. After removal of 6 bases from V and 8 bases from J, the junction contained 8 bases not matched to a gene. The CDR3 region has the DNA TGTGCCAGCAGCAAGTTCCAGGGGGTTACGCAGTATTTT. Its translation is CASSKFQGVTQYF.

This rearrangement joins TRBV10-3 to TRBJ2-7; 10 positions agree with TRBD2. Germline V gives CDR1 ENHRY, CDR2 SYGVKD. V was clipped by 8 bases and J by 3 bases; unmatched bases: 10. The CDR3 covers 15 residues. The CDR3 sequence: CAIRTGTSELYEQYF. CDR3 sequence (DNA): TGTGCCATCCGAACCGGGACTAGCGAACTCTACGAGCAGTACTTC.

On this clone: Other DNA sequences from this sample encode an identical CDR3 as well. This sequence joins TRBV21-1 and TRBJ1-5; no DNA check was done on the table's D call, TRBD1. TRBV21-1 is deemed a pseudogene. This CDR3 has 16 amino acids. The CDR3 is CASRGQGEDGNQPQHF. The CDR3 DNA reads TGTGCCAGCAGGGGACAGGGGGAAGATGGCAATCAGCCCCAGCATTTT.

The rearrangement joins TRBV28 to TRBJ1-3, with TRBD1 matching over 10 bases. The CDR3 length is 15 residues. Germline CDR1 is MDHEN and CDR2 is SYDVKM. The V segment lost 10 bases and the J segment 4 bases; nucleotides outside the gene matches: 10. CDR3 sequence (DNA): TGTGCCACCAGACAGGGGGCCTCCGCCGGAAACACCATATATTTT. Protein sequence: CATRQGASAGNTIYF.

The chain recombines TRBV7-2 with TRBJ2-7; D is possibly TRBD2 (7 bases). Trimming cost V 4 bases and J 6 bases, with 16 bases left between them. The length of the CDR3 is 14 residues. CDR1 is SGHTA and CDR2 is FQGNSA in the germline V gene. CDR3 loop: CASSSVGGAGEQYF. As DNA, the CDR3 is TGTGCCAGCAGCTCAGTTGGGGGGGCGGGCGAGCAGTACTTC.

This clone has ten or more counts. The chain couples TRBV4-1 to TRBJ1-3; tentatively, D is TRBD1 (6 bases). CDR1 and CDR2 (germline): MGHRA, YSYEKL. Deletions cut 4 bases from V and 0 bases from J, with 10 bases between. The CDR3 has 15 residues. The CDR3, as DNA: TGCGCCAGCAGCCCAGGGGCACTCTCTGGAAACACCATATATTTT. Translated: CASSPGALSGNTIYF.

V usage is TRBV6-1 and J usage is TRBJ1-1, with 8 bases identical to TRBD1. The CDR3 runs 13 residues. V lost 7 bases to trimming and J lost 4 bases; unmatched junction nucleotides: 5. Germline V lookup: CDR1 MNHNS, CDR2 SASEGT. CDR3 DNA: TGTGCCAGCACCTCAGGGGGCTCCACTGAAGCTTTCTTT. Residues: CASTSGGSTEAFF.

The chain links TRBV11-2 to TRBJ1-5; the D is unclear. Germline CDR1 SGHAT, CDR2 FQNNGV. The CDR3 is 13 residues long. Trimming shortened V by 0 bases and J by 5 bases, and 5 bases separated the two germline ends. The CDR3 bases are TGTGCCAGCAGCTTAGATGAGGATCAGCCCCAGCATTTT. Protein product: CASSLDEDQPQHF.

The chain uses TRBV2 and TRBJ2-7, with 13 bases that match TRBD2. The germline V gene has CDR1 SNHLY and CDR2 FYNNEI. Trimming removed 6 bases from V and 2 bases from J; junction bases left unmatched: 4. CDR3 size: 15 residues. The CDR3 coding sequence is TGTGCCAGCAGAGACACTAGCGGGAGGGCCTACGAGCAGTACTTC. Amino acid sequence: CASRDTSGRAYEQYF.

The genes are TRBV18 and TRBJ1-4; D might be TRBD1 (6 bases). This CDR3 is built from 19 residues. Trimming shortened V by 4 bases and J by 0 bases, and 21 bases separated the two germline ends. Germline-derived CDR1 and CDR2 are KGHSH and LQKENI. This CDR3 reads CASSQFRAGTQATNEKLFF. DNA of the CDR3: TGTGCCAGCTCACAATTTAGAGCCGGGACACAGGCAACTAATGAAAAACTGTTTTTT.

The genes are TRBV19 and TRBJ2-3; tentatively, D is TRBD1 (6 bases). The V gene's germline CDR1 is LNHDA and CDR2 SQIVND (reference sequence). The CDR3 has 14 amino acids. Trimming left V 5 bases short and J 9 bases short, with 18 bases between. CDR3 in DNA: TGTGCCAGTAGTTGGCAGAAGGGGGAAGGAACGCAGTATTTT. Protein product: CASSWQKGEGTQYF.

The chain employs TRBV29-1 and TRBJ1-1; no firm D call. V lost 6 bases and J 4 bases, leaving 21 bases between the germline ends. The CDR3 extends over 15 amino acids. The germline V gene encodes CDR1 SQVTM and CDR2 ANQGSEA. CDR3 protein: CSVHGRGGRPTEAFF. In DNA form, the CDR3 reads TGCAGCGTGCACGGGCGGGGAGGGCGTCCCACTGAAGCTTTCTTT. Full variable domain (remainder filled in from reference TRBV29-1 and TRBJ1-1): SAVISQKPSRDICQRGTSLTIQCQVDSQVTMMFWYRQQPGQSLTLIATANQGSEATYESGFVIDKFPISRPNLTFSTLTVSNMSPEDSSIYLCSVHGRGGRPTEAFFGQGTRLTVV.

The V call is TRBV27, the J call TRBJ2-7; 8 positions agree with TRBD1. This CDR3 region has 16 residues. Germline V CDR1 and CDR2: MNHEY, SMNVEV (reference sequence). Trimming took 2 bases from V and 1 from J; bases not matched to a gene: 7. The CDR3 DNA sequence: TGTGCCAGCAGTTTAACCCTCGGGGACAGGTCCTACGAGCAGTACTTC. Its protein is CASSLTLGDRSYEQYF.

This clone showed up just a few times. The rearrangement links TRBV5-1 to TRBJ2-4; 7 bases agree with TRBD1. The germline V gene encodes CDR1 SGHRS and CDR2 YFSETQ. Trimming took 0 bases from V and 8 from J; bases not matched to a gene: 8. The CDR3 consists of 15 residues. DNA of the CDR3: TGCGCCAGCAGCTTGGGACAGGGCCAAGTGGACATTCAGTACTTC. This encodes CASSLGQGQVDIQYF. The entire variable domain, with the rest obtained from reference TRBV5-1 and TRBJ2-4, is as follows: KAGVTQTPRYLIKTRGQQVTLSCSPISGHRSVSWYQQTPGQGLQFLFEYFSETQRNKGNFPGRFSGRQFSNSRSEMNVSTLELGDSALYLCASSLGQGQVDIQYFGAGTRLSVL.